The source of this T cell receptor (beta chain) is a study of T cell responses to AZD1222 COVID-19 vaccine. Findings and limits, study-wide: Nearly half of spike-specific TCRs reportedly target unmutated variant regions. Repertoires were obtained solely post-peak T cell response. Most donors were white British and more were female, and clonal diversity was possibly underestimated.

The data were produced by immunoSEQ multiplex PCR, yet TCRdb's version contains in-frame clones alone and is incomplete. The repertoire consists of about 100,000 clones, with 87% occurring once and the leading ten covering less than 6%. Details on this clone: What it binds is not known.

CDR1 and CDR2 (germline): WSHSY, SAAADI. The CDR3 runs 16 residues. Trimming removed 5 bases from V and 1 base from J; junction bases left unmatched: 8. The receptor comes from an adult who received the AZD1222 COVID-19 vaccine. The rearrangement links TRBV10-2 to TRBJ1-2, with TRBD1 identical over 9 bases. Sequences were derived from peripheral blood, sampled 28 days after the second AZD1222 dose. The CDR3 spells CASSRTGVFDNYGYTF. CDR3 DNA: TGCGCCAGCAGTCGGACAGGGGTTTTTGATAACTATGGCTACACCTTC.